Sequencing of this T cell receptor (beta chain) was carried out in a study of early T cells in non-severe SARS-CoV-2 infection. Study in general: With bulk RNA from unsorted whole blood as input, sequencing yielded unpaired chains. Study results and caveats: VDJdb matching favored anti-spike CD8 responses, missing private and CD4 specificities.

The CDR3 has 13 residues. Germline V lookup: CDR1 SGDLS, CDR2 YYNGEE. Trimming took 5 bases from V and 0 from J, leaving 5 bases between them. Notes on this clonotype: Its antigen is undetermined.

Attachment of unique molecular identifiers to individual cDNA molecules was performed. TCRdb itself ran the 5' RACE reads through MiXCR, one entry per CDR3 protein. This table holds tens of thousands of distinct CDR3 sequences, 10% found once. The sequencing sample was made of whole blood. J is TRBJ1-4 and V is TRBV9; D unresolved. The receptor was isolated from an adult who was a healthcare worker with PCR-confirmed SARS-CoV-2 infection or an uninfected control (not recorded which). The CDR3 sequence: CASRGATNEKLFF. CDR3 bases: TGTGCCAGCAGAGGAGCAACTAATGAAAAACTGTTTTTT.